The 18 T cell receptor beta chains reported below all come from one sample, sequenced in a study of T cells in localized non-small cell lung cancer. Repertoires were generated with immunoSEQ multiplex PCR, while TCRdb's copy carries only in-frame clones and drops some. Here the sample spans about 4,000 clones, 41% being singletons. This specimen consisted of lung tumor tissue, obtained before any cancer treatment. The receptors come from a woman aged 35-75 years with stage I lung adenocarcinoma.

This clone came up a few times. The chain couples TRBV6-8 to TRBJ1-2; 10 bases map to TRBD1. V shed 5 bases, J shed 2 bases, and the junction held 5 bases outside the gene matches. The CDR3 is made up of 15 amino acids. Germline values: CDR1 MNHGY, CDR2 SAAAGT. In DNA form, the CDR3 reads TGTGCCAGCAGTCGAGAGGGACAGGGGAACTATGGCTACACCTTC. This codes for CASSREGQGNYGYTF.

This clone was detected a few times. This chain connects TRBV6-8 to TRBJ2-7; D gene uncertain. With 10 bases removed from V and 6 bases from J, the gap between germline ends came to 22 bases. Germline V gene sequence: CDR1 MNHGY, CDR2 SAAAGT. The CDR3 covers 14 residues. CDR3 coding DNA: TGTGCCACCCAGAAGGCATTGGCTACAAGCGAGCAGTACTTC. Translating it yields CATQKALATSEQYF.

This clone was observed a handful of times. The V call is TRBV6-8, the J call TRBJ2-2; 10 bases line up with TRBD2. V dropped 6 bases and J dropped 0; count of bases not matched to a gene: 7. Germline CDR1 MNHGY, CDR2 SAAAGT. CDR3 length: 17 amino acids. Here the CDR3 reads CASSPRTSGSNTGELFF. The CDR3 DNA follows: TGTGCCAGCAGCCCGAGGACTAGCGGATCGAACACCGGGGAGCTGTTTTTT.

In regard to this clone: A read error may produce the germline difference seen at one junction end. In DNA, the CDR3 is TGTGCCAGCAGTGAACTAGCGGCCAGCTCCTACGAACAGTACTTC. It codes for CASSELAASSYEQYF. The chain couples TRBV2 to TRBJ2-7; 7 bases line up with TRBD2. Germline-derived CDR1 and CDR2 are SNHLY and FYNNEI. The CDR3 runs 15 residues.

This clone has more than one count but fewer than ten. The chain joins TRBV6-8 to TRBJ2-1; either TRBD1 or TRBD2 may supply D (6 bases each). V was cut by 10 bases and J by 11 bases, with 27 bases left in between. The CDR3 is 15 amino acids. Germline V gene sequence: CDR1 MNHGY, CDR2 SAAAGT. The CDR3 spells CAITGAVGGANKQFF. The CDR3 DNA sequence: TGTGCCATCACGGGGGCAGTCGGGGGAGCGAATAAGCAGTTCTTC.

The CDR3 DNA reads TGTGCCAGTAGAACAGGTTCTCATAATGAAAAACTGTTTTTT. Translation: CASRTGSHNEKLFF. V is TRBV19 and J is TRBJ1-4; a possible D gene is TRBD1 (5 bases). Trimming cost V 6 bases and J 4 bases, with 12 bases left between them. In germline, CDR1 is LNHDA, CDR2 SQIVND (reference sequence). The CDR3 has 14 residues. Full variable domain (outside the CDR3, taken from reference TRBV19 and TRBJ1-4): DGGITQSPKYLFRKEGQNVTLSCEQNLNHDAMYWYRQDPGQGLRLIYYSQIVNDFQKGDIAEGYSVSREKKESFPLTVTSAQKNPTAFYLCASRTGSHNEKLFFGSGTQLSVL.

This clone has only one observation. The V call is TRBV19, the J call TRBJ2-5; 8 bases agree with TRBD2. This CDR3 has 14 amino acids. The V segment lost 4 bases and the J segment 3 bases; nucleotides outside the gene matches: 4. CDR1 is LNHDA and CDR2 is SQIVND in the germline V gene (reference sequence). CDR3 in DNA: TGTGCCAGTAGTAGGGGTAGCGGGAAAGAGACCCAGTACTTC. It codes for CASSRGSGKETQYF.

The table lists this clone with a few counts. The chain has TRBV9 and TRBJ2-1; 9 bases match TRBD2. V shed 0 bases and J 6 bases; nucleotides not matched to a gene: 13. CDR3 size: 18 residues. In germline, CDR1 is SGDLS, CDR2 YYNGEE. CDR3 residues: CASSVASGRTGGGNEQFF. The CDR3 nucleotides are TGTGCCAGCAGCGTAGCGAGCGGGAGGACCGGGGGCGGCAATGAGCAGTTCTTC. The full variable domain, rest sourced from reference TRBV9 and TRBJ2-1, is DSGVTQTPKHLITATGQRVTLRCSPRSGDLSVYWYQQSLDQGLQFLIQYYNGEERAKGNILERFSAQQFPDLHSELNLSSLELGDSALYFCASSVASGRTGGGNEQFFGPGTRLTVL.

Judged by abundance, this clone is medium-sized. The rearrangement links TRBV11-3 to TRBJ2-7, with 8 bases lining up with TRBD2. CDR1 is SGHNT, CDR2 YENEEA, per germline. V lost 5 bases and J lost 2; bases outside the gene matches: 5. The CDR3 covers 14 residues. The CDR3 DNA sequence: TGTGCCAGCAGCCCTTTCGGGAGGGCCTACGAGCAGTACTTC. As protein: CASSPFGRAYEQYF.

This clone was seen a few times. The CDR3 is CASTREGVKAEKLFF. The CDR3, as DNA: TGTGCCAGCACGCGTGAGGGAGTGAAGGCTGAAAAACTGTTTTTT. The rearrangement joins TRBV2 to TRBJ1-4, with D unclear. V was clipped by 7 bases and J by 7 bases, with 19 bases between them. Per the germline V gene, CDR1 is SNHLY and CDR2 is FYNNEI. The CDR3 extends over 15 amino acids.

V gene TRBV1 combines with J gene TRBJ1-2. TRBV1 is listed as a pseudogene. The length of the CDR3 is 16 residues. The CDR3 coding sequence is TGCGCCAGCAGCCAAGATTTTCCGGGGCACAGCGAAGGCTACACCTTC. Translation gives CASSQDFPGHSEGYTF.

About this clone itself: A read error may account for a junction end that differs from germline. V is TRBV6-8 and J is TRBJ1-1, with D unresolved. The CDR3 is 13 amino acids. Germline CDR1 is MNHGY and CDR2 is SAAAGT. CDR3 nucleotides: TGTGCCATCAGTTTTGGCGGAAACACTGAAGCTTTCTTT. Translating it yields CAISFGGNTEAFF.

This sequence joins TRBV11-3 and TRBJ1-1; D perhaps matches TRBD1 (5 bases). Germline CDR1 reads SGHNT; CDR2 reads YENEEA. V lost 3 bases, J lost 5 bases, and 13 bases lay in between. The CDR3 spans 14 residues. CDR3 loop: CASSLAGSRTEAFF. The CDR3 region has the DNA TGTGCCAGCAGCTTGGCAGGGTCCAGGACTGAAGCTTTCTTT.

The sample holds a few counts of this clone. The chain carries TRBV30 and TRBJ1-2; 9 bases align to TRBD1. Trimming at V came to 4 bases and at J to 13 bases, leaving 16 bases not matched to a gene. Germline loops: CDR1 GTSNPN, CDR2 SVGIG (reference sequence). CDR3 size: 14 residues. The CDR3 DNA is TGTGCCTGGACCTCCGGGACAGGGTCACTATGGCTCACCTTC. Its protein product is CAWTSGTGSLWLTF.

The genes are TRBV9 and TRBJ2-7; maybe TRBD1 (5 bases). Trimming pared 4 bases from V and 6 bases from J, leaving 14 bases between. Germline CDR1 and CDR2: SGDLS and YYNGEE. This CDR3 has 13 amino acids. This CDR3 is CASSPAQGSEQYF. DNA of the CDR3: TGTGCCAGCAGCCCCGCCCAGGGATCCGAGCAGTACTTC.

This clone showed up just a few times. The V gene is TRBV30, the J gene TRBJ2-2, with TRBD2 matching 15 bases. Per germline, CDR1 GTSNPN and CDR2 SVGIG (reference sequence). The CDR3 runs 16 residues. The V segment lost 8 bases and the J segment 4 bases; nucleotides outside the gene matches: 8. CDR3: CARGLAGGPLTGELFF. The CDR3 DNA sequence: TGTGCCCGAGGACTAGCGGGAGGGCCGCTCACCGGGGAGCTGTTTTTT.

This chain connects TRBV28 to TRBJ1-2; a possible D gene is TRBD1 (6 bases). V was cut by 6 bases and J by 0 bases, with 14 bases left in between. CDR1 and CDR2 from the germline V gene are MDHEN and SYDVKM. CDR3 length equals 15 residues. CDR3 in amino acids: CASRSTGISNYGYTF. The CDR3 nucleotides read TGTGCCAGCAGATCTACAGGGATATCTAACTATGGCTACACCTTC.

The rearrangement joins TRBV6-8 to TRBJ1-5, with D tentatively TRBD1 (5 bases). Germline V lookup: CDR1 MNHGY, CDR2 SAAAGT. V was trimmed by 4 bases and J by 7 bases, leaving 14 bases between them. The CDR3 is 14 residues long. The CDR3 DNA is TGTGCCAGCAGTTTCCCCGGGGCTGAGCAGCCCCAGCATTTT. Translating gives CASSFPGAEQPQHF.